This T cell receptor (beta chain) came from a study of T cell changes during pregnancy in multiple sclerosis. V gave up 8 bases and J gave up 6 bases, with 20 bases separating them. The CDR3 runs 15 residues. CDR1 is MDHEN and CDR2 is SYDVKM in the germline V gene. Produced via immunoSEQ multiplex PCR; TCRdb's table is partial and in-frame only. The table includes about 52,000 clones, around nine tenths detected once. The genes are TRBV28 and TRBJ2-4, with a weak D call TRBD1 (8 bases). This TCR derives from a female donor with multiple sclerosis, enrolled in a pregnancy study. Source: CD4+ T cells from peripheral blood mononuclear cells, taken before pregnancy. CDR3 sequence (DNA): TGTGCCAGCCGGGATACAGGGGGAGGGGGAAACATTCAGTACTTC. It translates to CASRDTGGGGNIQYF.